This T cell receptor (beta chain) was sequenced during a study of memory B cells and T cells in multiple sclerosis. Findings and caveats of the study: Compartments had unequal clone-set sizes, affecting shared clonotype counts.

In the case of this clone: What it binds is unknown.

The table came from immunoSEQ multiplex PCR; TCRdb's copy has only in-frame clones and leaves some out. The table records roughly 14,000 clones, more than 65% of them present only once. CDR1 is KGHSH, CDR2 LQKENI, per germline. The CDR3 is made up of 14 amino acids. The source is a human donor with multiple sclerosis. The V call is TRBV18, the J call TRBJ2-5, with 10 bases aligning to TRBD2. The J call may be wrong; the DNA end is better matched by TRBJ2-7. The source material was memory (CD45RO+) CD4+ T cells from blood. The CDR3 sequence is CASSPRTSGYEQYF. The CDR3 DNA reads as TGTGCCAGCTCACCCCGGACTAGCGGCTACGAGCAGTACTTC.